Following are 10 T cell receptor beta chains from one sample sequenced in a study of regulatory T cells in long-lasting Graves disease. The time point: newly diagnosed GD, antithyroid drugs for less than 3 months. Researchers made the TCR library from RNA that was extracted from PBMCs. Assembly of TCR beta libraries relied on iRepertoire HTBI primers together with Arm-PCR of CDR3 regions. One entry per CDR3 protein results from TCRdb running MiXCR on the multiplex PCR reads. The table has around 420,000 distinct CDR3 sequences, approximately 16% seen once. The sample was also reused in another study, on T cells in Graves' hyperthyroidism and ophthalmopathy.

Sample: peripheral blood mononuclear cells (PBMCs), taken at new diagnosis, from a patient treated with antithyroid drugs. The receptors were sampled from a woman aged 40 to 55 with Graves disease.

Only a few counts were recorded for this clonotype. This chain uses TRBV7-3 with TRBJ2-2; D may be TRBD2 (6 bases). The germline CDR1 and CDR2 sequences are SGHTA and FQGTGA. The CDR3 has 12 residues. The ends were cut back, 4 bases at V and 8 bases at J, with 8 bases in the middle. CDR3 region: CASSSRGGELFF. The CDR3 region has the DNA TGTGCCAGCAGCTCTCGGGGGGGGGAGCTGTTTTTT.

This clonotype was observed at least ten times. The V and J genes are TRBV2 and TRBJ2-3; D is uncertain. Deletions cut 4 bases from V and 5 bases from J, with 16 bases between. Germline V gene data show CDR1 as SNHLY and CDR2 as FYNNEI. The CDR3 runs 15 residues. The CDR3: CASSVSGTPQDTQYF. In DNA form, the CDR3 reads TGTGCCAGCAGTGTTTCGGGCACGCCACAAGATACGCAGTATTTT. Full variable domain (outside the CDR3, taken from reference TRBV2 and TRBJ2-3): EPEVTQTPSHQVTQMGQEVILRCVPISNHLYFYWYRQILGQKVEFLVSFYNNEISEKSEIFDDQFSVERPDGSNFTLKIRSTKLEDSAMYFCASSVSGTPQDTQYFGPGTRLTVL.

This clonotype was picked up many times. The V and J genes are TRBV3-1 and TRBJ1-2; D is undetermined. This CDR3 is built from 14 residues. Germline CDR1 is LGHDT and CDR2 is YNNKEL (reference sequence). Trimming pared 3 bases from V and 8 bases from J, leaving 16 bases between. The chain's CDR3 is CASSHQVPLGGYTF. The CDR3 nucleotides read TGTGCCAGCAGCCACCAGGTCCCCTTAGGAGGCTACACCTTC. Variable domain in full (rest from reference TRBV3-1 and TRBJ1-2): DTAVSQTPKYLVTQMGNDKSIKCEQNLGHDTMYWYKQDSKKFLKIMFSYNNKELIINETVPNRFSPKSPDKAHLNLHINSLELGDSAVYFCASSHQVPLGGYTFGSGTRLTVV.

This clonotype has more than one count but fewer than ten. This chain joins TRBV4-1 and TRBJ2-2, with D tentatively TRBD2 (6 bases). The CDR3 runs 18 residues. CDR1 is MGHRA and CDR2 is YSYEKL in the germline V gene. V dropped 0 bases and J dropped 3 bases, with 17 bases sitting between them. CDR3 in DNA: TGCGCCAGCAGCCAAGATTCCCCGGGACTGGACTACACCGGGGAGCTGTTTTTT. Translation: CASSQDSPGLDYTGELFF.

Regarding this clonotype: This could be a read error, since a much larger clone is one nucleotide away. This chain links TRBV7-2 with TRBJ1-2; D possibly corresponds to TRBD1 (5 bases). V was trimmed by 8 bases and J by 3 bases, leaving 16 bases between them. The CDR3 covers 14 residues. Germline V CDR1 and CDR2: SGHTA, FQGNSA. The CDR3 DNA reads TGTACCAGCGGCTATGGGGGAGGGTACTATGGCTACACCTTC. As protein: CTSGYGGGYYGYTF.

There are many counts of this clonotype. The chain is built from TRBV7-6 and TRBJ1-5; D is ambiguous. Germline V gene data show CDR1 as SGHVS and CDR2 as FNYEAQ. Trimming took off 1 base at V and 4 bases at J, with 14 bases between the two ends. CDR3 length: 16 residues. CDR3 residues: CASSLGAGRENQPQHF. CDR3 sequence (DNA): TGTGCCAGCAGCTTAGGGGCGGGAAGGGAGAATCAGCCCCAGCATTTT.

This clonotype showed up just a few times. The chain recombines TRBV7-9 with TRBJ1-1; D ambiguous. Germline loops: CDR1 SEHNR, CDR2 FQNEAQ (reference sequence). This CDR3 has 15 residues. V was trimmed by 1 base and J by 0 bases, leaving 9 bases between them. CDR3 DNA sequence: TGTGCCAGCAGCTTAGGGGCAGCGGTGAACACTGAAGCTTTCTTT. It specifies CASSLGAAVNTEAFF.

This clonotype was observed a few times. J is TRBJ1-2 and V is TRBV10-2, with D unclear. The CDR3 runs 13 residues. The germline CDR1 and CDR2 sequences are WSHSY and SAAADI. With 6 bases removed from V and 8 bases from J, the gap between germline ends came to 16 bases. CDR3 DNA sequence: TGCGCCAGCAGGGCTACCGGGGTTTGGGGCTACACCTTC. It codes for CASRATGVWGYTF.

This clonotype was recorded many times. The rearrangement joins TRBV9 to TRBJ2-7; either TRBD1 or TRBD2 may supply D (5 bases each). The CDR3 extends over 15 amino acids. The germline V gene has CDR1 SGDLS and CDR2 YYNGEE. V gave up 2 bases and J gave up 0 bases, with 12 bases separating them. CDR3 coding DNA: TGTGCCAGCAGCGTCGGGACGGTGAGCTCCTACGAGCAGTACTTC. Translation: CASSVGTVSSYEQYF.

The V gene is TRBV18, the J gene TRBJ2-3; TRBD2 matches at 9 bases. The CDR3 contains 17 residues. The V gene end was trimmed by 3 bases and the J gene end by 5 bases; junction bases not matched to a gene: 12. Germline V gene lookup returns CDR1 KGHSH and CDR2 LQKENI. CDR3: CASSPDPAGGPRDTQYF. In nucleotides, the CDR3 is TGTGCCAGCTCACCTGATCCAGCGGGAGGCCCTCGAGATACGCAGTATTTT.